This entry lists 31 T cell receptor beta chains sequenced from one sample in a study of T cells in Graves' hyperthyroidism and ophthalmopathy. Template material for amplifying TCR beta CDR3 regions consisted of RNA transcripts. First-round RT-PCR with HTBI primers amplified the TCR CDR3 region. A single record per CDR3 protein comes from TCRdb applying MiXCR to the multiplex PCR reads. The sample includes about 610,000 distinct CDR3 sequences, roughly 14% of them seen just once. Material: blood. The receptors stem from a woman aged 40 to 50 with Graves' ophthalmopathy.

This clonotype was seen repeatedly, ten times or more. This chain joins TRBV6-1 and TRBJ2-7; D is perhaps TRBD2 (5 bases). The V end was cut by 2 bases, the J end by 2 bases, with 7 bases between. Germline V lookup: CDR1 MNHNS, CDR2 SASEGT. The CDR3 loop spans 13 amino acids. The CDR3 nucleotides are TGTGCCAGCAGTGAATACGGGGCCTACGAGCAGTACTTC. Its translation is CASSEYGAYEQYF.

This clonotype was found a few times. The V call is TRBV7-2, the J call TRBJ2-5, with TRBD1 identical over 9 bases. CDR1 is SGHTA, CDR2 FQGNSA, per germline. The CDR3 totals 15 residues. After removal of 1 base from V and 5 bases from J, the junction contained 5 bases not matched to a gene. In DNA form, the CDR3 reads TGTGCCAGCAGCTTAGAAGGGACAGGGCCCGAGACCCAGTACTTC. This gives the protein CASSLEGTGPETQYF.

This clonotype has ten or more counts. This may be a read error, as it is one base from a much larger clone. This sequence joins TRBV27 and TRBJ2-7, with 14 bases fitting TRBD2. The trim removed 10 bases at V and 7 bases at J, leaving 15 bases unmatched. Germline lookup yields CDR1 MNHEY and CDR2 SMNVEV (reference sequence). The CDR3 covers 16 residues. CDR3 residues: CANSLSPGTSGSEQYF. The CDR3 DNA is TGTGCCAACAGCCTATCGCCCGGGACTAGCGGGAGTGAGCAGTACTTC.

This clonotype has just a few counts. The chain is built from TRBV9 and TRBJ1-3, with D possibly TRBD1 on 5 matching bases. V was trimmed by 4 bases and J by 4 bases, leaving 12 bases between them. This CDR3 is built from 14 residues. CDR1 SGDLS and CDR2 YYNGEE come from the germline V gene. The CDR3 here is CASSSTTAGNTIYF. The CDR3 bases are TGTGCCAGCAGCTCAACGACAGCGGGAAACACCATATATTTT.

As to this clonotype: Compared with germline, one end of the junction differs, possibly owing to a read error. This rearrangement joins TRBV7-9 to TRBJ1-1; 9 positions match TRBD1. CDR1 is SEHNR and CDR2 is FQNEAQ in the germline V gene (reference sequence). CDR3 length: 14 residues. CDR3 region: CASSGDRVNTEAFF. DNA of the CDR3: TGTGCCAGCTCGGGGGACAGGGTGAATACTGAAGCTTTCTTT.

This clonotype was seen repeatedly, ten times or more. The genes are TRBV12-3 or TRBV12-4 and TRBJ2-1, with 9 bases fitting TRBD2. The CDR3 consists of 15 residues. Losses at the gene ends were 5 bases for V and 4 bases for J; bases not matched to a gene: 6. The CDR3 sequence: CASSLRLADYNEQFF. In DNA form, the CDR3 reads TGTGCCAGCAGTCTCCGACTAGCGGATTACAATGAGCAGTTCTTC.

This chain links TRBV28 with TRBJ1-2; TRBD1 aligns across 8 bases. The CDR3 sequence is 13 residues long. CDR1 and CDR2 from the germline V gene are MDHEN and SYDVKM. The V gene end was trimmed by 6 bases and the J gene end by 8 bases; junction bases not matched to a gene: 8. The CDR3 DNA follows: TGTGCCAGCAGCCCGGACAGGGTGAAAGGCTACACCTTC. Translating gives CASSPDRVKGYTF.

This clonotype showed up many times. V and J are TRBV2 and TRBJ1-6; unclear D gene. Trimming took off 6 bases at V and 11 bases at J, with 14 bases between the two ends. CDR3 size: 13 residues. Germline-derived CDR1 and CDR2 are SNHLY and FYNNEI. Written as DNA, the CDR3 is TGTGCCAGCAGCAAGGAGCTCCAGCCACCCCTCCACTTT. Translated: CASSKELQPPLHF.

Many counts were recorded for this clonotype. The chain combines TRBV29-1 with TRBJ1-5, with 7 nucleotides matching TRBD1. The V gene's germline CDR1 is SQVTM and CDR2 ANQGSEA. V lost 4 bases, J lost 2 bases, and 8 bases stayed unmatched. This CDR3 has 15 amino acids. The CDR3 is CSVGSAGGGNQPQHF. CDR3 in DNA: TGCAGCGTTGGTTCCGCAGGGGGGGGCAATCAGCCCCAGCATTTT.

This clonotype was counted ten times or more. The chain joins TRBV7-2 to TRBJ1-6, with no clear D. Germline CDR1 and CDR2: SGHTA and FQGNSA. V was shortened by 5 bases and J by 6 bases, with 8 bases between the two germline ends. The CDR3 contains 13 residues. This CDR3 is CASSKNPNSPLHF. For the CDR3, the DNA is TGTGCCAGCAGCAAGAATCCTAATTCACCCCTCCACTTT. Drawing the rest from reference TRBV7-2 and TRBJ1-6, the complete variable domain is GAGVSQSPSNKVTEKGKDVELRCDPISGHTALYWYRQSLGQGLEFLIYFQGNSAPDKSGLPSDRFSAERTGGSVSTLTIQRTQQEDSAVYLCASSKNPNSPLHFGNGTRLTVT.

This clonotype was seen ten or more times. The gene calls are TRBV19 and TRBJ2-5; D may correspond to TRBD1 or TRBD2 (6 bases each). V lost 6 bases and J lost 5, with 13 bases in between. Germline CDR1 LNHDA, CDR2 SQIVND (reference sequence). The CDR3 extends over 13 amino acids. In DNA form, the CDR3 reads TGTGCCAGTAGCGTGAGAGGGGGGGAGACCCAGTACTTC. Amino acids: CASSVRGGETQYF.

This clonotype has ten or more counts. The chain couples TRBV5-1 to TRBJ2-5, with no clear D. This CDR3 comprises 13 residues. Deletions cut 4 bases from V and 4 bases from J, with 11 bases between. Germline-derived CDR1 and CDR2 are SGHRS and YFSETQ. The CDR3 region is CASSMGSGETQYF. CDR3 nucleotide sequence: TGCGCCAGCAGCATGGGGTCCGGAGAGACCCAGTACTTC.

This clonotype was picked up many times. The gene calls are TRBV7-8 and TRBJ2-7; 9 positions agree with TRBD2. Trimming at V came to 2 bases and at J to 6 bases, leaving 11 bases not matched to a gene. CDR3 length: 16 amino acids. Germline-derived CDR1 and CDR2 are SGHVS and FQNEAQ. CDR3 in DNA: TGTGCCAGCAGCTTAAAGGTCGGCGGGAGGGCCTCCGAGCAGTACTTC. Protein sequence: CASSLKVGGRASEQYF.

This clonotype was counted only a few times. CDR3 in amino acids: CASSLVWGINSPLHF. Written as DNA, the CDR3 is TGTGCCAGCAGTTTAGTTTGGGGGATCAATTCACCCCTCCACTTT. The rearrangement links TRBV28 to TRBJ1-6; D may be TRBD1 (5 bases). The CDR3 runs to 15 residues. Germline loops: CDR1 MDHEN, CDR2 SYDVKM. V lost 2 bases and J lost 7, with 12 bases in between.

The chain has TRBV6-1 and TRBJ2-7; no clear D. V lost 2 bases to trimming and J lost 6 bases, with 11 bases between them. Germline V lookup: CDR1 MNHNS, CDR2 SASEGT. This CDR3 region has 13 residues. Here the CDR3 DNA reads TGTGCCAGCAGTGAATTAGTCCACACCGAGCAGTACTTC. Translating gives CASSELVHTEQYF.

This clonotype appeared many times. The chain employs TRBV12-3 or TRBV12-4 and TRBJ1-1; TRBD1 matches at 10 bases. V gave up 5 bases and J gave up 4 bases; unmatched junction bases: 10. CDR3 length: 16 residues. The CDR3 coding sequence is TGTGCCAGCAGTGCCTGGGACAGGGGATTCGTCACTGAAGCTTTCTTT. It is translated as CASSAWDRGFVTEAFF.

This clonotype was found many times. The CDR3 is CASTPWRGETQYF. The CDR3 coding sequence is TGTGCCAGCACCCCTTGGAGGGGAGAGACCCAGTACTTC. This rearrangement joins TRBV2 to TRBJ2-5, with a weak D call TRBD2 (6 bases). V was trimmed by 7 bases and J by 4 bases, leaving 13 bases between them. This CDR3 has 13 residues. Germline V gives CDR1 SNHLY, CDR2 FYNNEI.

The table lists this clonotype with many counts. CDR3 in amino acids: CATSRDLPGEDLNYGYTF. The CDR3 nucleotides are TGTGCCACCAGCAGAGATCTCCCAGGGGAGGACCTAAACTATGGCTACACCTTC. The chain is built from TRBV15 and TRBJ1-2; TRBD1 might be the D (6 bases). The CDR3 sequence is 18 residues long. CDR1 LNHNV and CDR2 YYDKDF come from the germline V gene (reference sequence). Trimming took off 0 bases at V and 2 bases at J, with 19 bases between the two ends.

This clonotype has a count of ten or more. The rearrangement joins TRBV5-6 to TRBJ2-5; tentative D call: TRBD1 (6 bases). The germline V gene has CDR1 SGHDT and CDR2 YYEEEE. V shed 4 bases and J shed 1 base, with 17 bases lying between them. The CDR3 is made up of 16 amino acids. CDR3 loop: CASSLTYGTSQETQYF. CDR3 sequence (DNA): TGTGCCAGCAGCCTGACCTACGGGACAAGCCAAGAGACCCAGTACTTC.

The table lists this clonotype with many counts. The V call is TRBV11-3, the J call TRBJ2-5; possible D gene TRBD1, 6 bases. CDR1 and CDR2 from the germline V gene are SGHNT and YENEEA. The CDR3 sequence is 14 residues long. Trimming removed 6 bases from V and 0 bases from J, with 11 bases in between. The DNA for the CDR3 is TGTGCCAGCAGTTCCGACAGGTACCAAGAGACCCAGTACTTC. This encodes CASSSDRYQETQYF.

This clonotype has only one observation. The J gene is TRBJ1-5, the V gene TRBV27; possible D gene TRBD1, 6 bases. This CDR3 comprises 13 residues. Trimming removed 5 bases from V and 6 bases from J, with 11 bases in between. Germline V CDR1 and CDR2: MNHEY, SMNVEV (reference sequence). The CDR3 region has the DNA TGTGCCAGCAGTCCCATGGACAGTCAGCCCCAGCATTTT. This translates into CASSPMDSQPQHF.

The V and J genes are TRBV3-1 and TRBJ1-5; possibly TRBD1 for D (6 bases). Trimming shortened V by 0 bases and J by 7 bases, and 13 bases separated the two germline ends. The length of the CDR3 is 15 residues. CDR1 LGHDT and CDR2 YNNKEL come from the germline V gene (reference sequence). CDR3 sequence reads: CASSQDAGAGQPQHF. In DNA, the CDR3 is TGTGCCAGCAGCCAAGATGCGGGGGCGGGGCAGCCCCAGCATTTT.

This rearrangement joins TRBV6-1 to TRBJ2-7; 9 bases agree with TRBD2. The V segment lost 6 bases and the J segment 6 bases; nucleotides outside the gene matches: 9. CDR1 and CDR2 (germline): MNHNS, SASEGT. This CDR3 region has 14 residues. The CDR3 spells CASRHGLAGREQYF. CDR3 sequence (DNA): TGTGCCAGCAGACACGGGCTAGCGGGACGCGAGCAGTACTTC.

This clonotype has more than one count but fewer than ten. The V gene is TRBV5-1, the J gene TRBJ2-7, with 10 bases fitting TRBD1. Germline V lookup: CDR1 SGHRS, CDR2 YFSETQ. The CDR3 length is 16 residues. With V trimmed by 0 bases and J by 0 bases, 3 bases remained unmatched. CDR3 coding DNA: TGCGCCAGCAGCTTGGGACAGGGGGCCCTCTCCTACGAGCAGTACTTC. This gives the protein CASSLGQGALSYEQYF.

This clonotype was detected many times. The chain is built from TRBV6-5 and TRBJ1-1; TRBD1 agrees at 7 bases. There are 15 residues in the CDR3. CDR1 is MNHEY and CDR2 is SVGAGI in the germline V gene. V lost 1 base and J lost 3; bases outside the gene matches: 5. DNA for the CDR3: TGTGCCAGCAGTTACTATATCACAGGGGACACTGAAGCTTTCTTT. It translates to CASSYYITGDTEAFF.

A few counts support this clonotype. The rearrangement joins TRBV3-1 to TRBJ1-5; no definite D call. Germline V gene lookup returns CDR1 LGHDT and CDR2 YNNKEL (reference sequence). The CDR3 is 13 residues long. The V gene lost 2 bases and the J gene lost 3 bases, with 5 bases spanning the gap. The CDR3 here is CASSQSNNQPQHF. In nucleotides, the CDR3 is TGTGCCAGCAGCCAATCGAACAATCAGCCCCAGCATTTT.

This clonotype was observed a single time. The genes are TRBV2 and TRBJ2-5; TRBD2 matches 8 bases. Germline values: CDR1 SNHLY, CDR2 FYNNEI. V trimming: 4 bases; J trimming: 5 bases; junction bases outside the gene matches: 6. The CDR3 has 14 residues. The CDR3 reads CASSVGAGAETQYF. CDR3 sequence (DNA): TGTGCCAGCAGTGTAGGAGCGGGAGCGGAGACCCAGTACTTC.

This clonotype was observed many times. This sequence joins TRBV7-9 and TRBJ2-5, with TRBD2 matching 10 bases. Germline V gives CDR1 SEHNR, CDR2 FQNEAQ (reference sequence). The CDR3 has 17 amino acids. V dropped 4 bases and J dropped 4; count of bases not matched to a gene: 12. The CDR3: CASSSELSGRAGETQYF. The CDR3 coding sequence is TGTGCCAGCAGCTCCGAACTAAGCGGGAGGGCGGGAGAGACCCAGTACTTC.

This clonotype was detected ten times or more. One junction end does not reproduce the germline sequence, and a read error may be involved. J is TRBJ2-7 and V is TRBV19; 12 nucleotides align to TRBD2. CDR1 is LNHDA, CDR2 SQIVND, per germline (reference sequence). This CDR3 comprises 15 residues. Written as DNA, the CDR3 is TGTGCCAGTAGTATGGAGACTAGCGGGAGTCTCGCCCGGCACTTC. Encoded protein: CASSMETSGSLARHF.

This clonotype was counted ten times or more. The rearrangement joins TRBV24-1 to TRBJ1-1, with a weak D call TRBD1 (5 bases). The CDR3 has 15 residues. CDR1 KGHDR and CDR2 SFDVKD come from the germline V gene. V lost 9 bases to trimming and J lost 3 bases, with 19 bases between them. The CDR3, as DNA: TGTGCCACCCTGCCTATAGAGGGGCAGGACACTGAAGCTTTCTTT. It codes for CATLPIEGQDTEAFF.

The chain employs TRBV30 and TRBJ1-1, with a weak D call TRBD1 (5 bases). The germline V gene encodes CDR1 GTSNPN and CDR2 SVGIG (reference sequence). CDR3 length: 12 amino acids. The V and J ends lost 2 bases and 4 bases respectively, with 8 bases between them. CDR3 DNA sequence: TGTGCCTGGAGTCCGGGGGGCACTGAAGCTTTCTTT. Amino acids: CAWSPGGTEAFF.